Listed below are T cell receptor beta chains from one sample, sequenced in a study of cytomegalovirus exposure and HLA in healthy donors. The protocol was immunoSEQ multiplex PCR, while the TCRdb copy is restricted to in-frame clones and leaves out a portion. This table lists around 37,000 clones. Sample: PBMCs. The receptor set was obtained from a human donor in good health. The CDR3 runs from the conserved cysteine through the conserved F or W.

V gene	CDR3 length	J gene	CDR3 protein
TRBV5-1	15	TRBJ1-5	CASSLEGASNQPQHF
TRBV7-6	14	TRBJ1-4	CASSSTGYGEKLFF
TRBV5-1	12	TRBJ1-1	CASRRGSVEAFF
TRBV19	16	TRBJ1-1	CASSMLPGQINTEAFF
TRBV19	14	TRBJ1-4	CASSPGSSNEKLFF
TRBV27	19	TRBJ1-2	CASSSTGRTGGAVPYGYTF
TRBV6-5	14	TRBJ2-7	CASSQRQGSYEQYF
TRBV19	15	TRBJ2-3	CASSMGAGRADTQYF
TRBV19	15	TRBJ1-3	CASSNNYGTGNTIYF
TRBV6-5	15	TRBJ2-3	CASSYRGQGTDTQYF
TRBV18	15	TRBJ2-3	CASSWGTGRTDTQYF
TRBV7-8	18	TRBJ1-4	CASSLRGLGRRANEKLFF
TRBV18	16	TRBJ2-1	CASSPPSGGAGNEQFF
TRBV10-3	17	TRBJ1-2	CAISEEQGSRPNYGYTF
TRBV4-1	17	TRBJ1-5	CASSQGGLDRGRQPQHF
TRBV5-8	20	TRBJ2-1	CASSLSLGTSGGARYNEQFF
TRBV5-6	15	TRBJ1-1	CASSWRGGEYTEAFF
TRBV7-9	16	TRBJ2-1	CASSLVDGGSKHEQFF
TRBV27	14	TRBJ1-1	CASSLQGLNTEAFF
TRBV7-8	12	TRBJ2-1	CASSLRSDEQFF
TRBV6-6	14	TRBJ1-4	CASTADRKNEKLFF
TRBV7-7	15	TRBJ2-7	CASSSRPGLDYEQYF
TRBV2	15	TRBJ1-2	CASSDGRQGIYGYTF
TRBV14	14	TRBJ1-1	CASSQDTAQPEAFF
TRBV27	14	TRBJ2-7	CASSPGQGFYEQYF
TRBV6-6	15	TRBJ1-2	CASSYQTAGFLGYTF
TRBV5-1	15	TRBJ2-7	CASSHDEGATYEQYF
TRBV4-2	16	TRBJ2-2	CASSPRRGGGTGELFF
TRBV28	14	TRBJ2-7	CASSRDRATYEQYF